This T cell receptor (beta chain) was found in a study of sequential checkpoint blockade in melanoma. Study information: Randomization was 1:1 between first-line nivolumab→ipilimumab and ipilimumab→nivolumab. After both sequences, patients received maintenance nivolumab.

Germline V gene data show CDR1 as SGHAT and CDR2 as FQNNGV. This CDR3 is 13 amino acids long. With 3 bases removed from V and 2 bases from J, the gap between germline ends came to 8 bases. Only in-frame clones appear in the TCRdb table, and some are missing; sequencing was by immunoSEQ multiplex PCR. The data show over 20,000 clones, 65% to 90% seen once. The treatment was: randomized to nivolumab then ipilimumab (arm A) or the reverse (arm B). DNA-damaging chemotherapy had not been given to any patient beforehand. Sorted cells were live CD3+CD8+, lacking CD19 and CD56, from PBMCs. V usage is TRBV11-2 and J usage is TRBJ2-7; D call uncertain. The TCR was taken from a human donor with melanoma. The input for sequencing was CD8+ T cells sorted from blood (inferred from file names), taken from a patient given nivolumab and ipilimumab in sequence. CDR3 loop: CASSLATTYEQYF. The CDR3 DNA sequence: TGTGCCAGCAGCTTGGCAACGACCTACGAGCAGTACTTC.